The 27 T cell receptor beta chains presented below share a single source sample, sequenced in a study of T cell clonality in common variable immunodeficiency. Measured with immunoSEQ multiplex PCR; TCRdb has only the in-frame clones, and not every one. The specimen has 50,000 or so clones, none found just once. The sample consisted of peripheral blood mononuclear cells. These receptors were obtained from a person between 18 and 75 years old in good health.

This clone was picked up many times. The read terminates 3 residues ahead of where the CDR3 ends, so the germline J gene completes it. V usage is TRBV20-1 and J usage is TRBJ2-3; D is uncertain. The CDR3 has 12 residues. Germline values: CDR1 DFQATT, CDR2 SNEGSKA (reference sequence). Partial CDR3 DNA: TGCAGTGCTAGAGGGCAGAAAGAGACG. Residues: CSARGQKET. The CDR3 in its entirety is CSARGQKETQYF.

This clone was detected many times. The junction does not match germline at one end; this may be a read error. Sequencing ends 3 residues short of the CDR3 end; the germline J gene provides the rest. J is TRBJ2-1 and V is TRBV4-2, with 9 nucleotides matching TRBD2. The CDR3 contains 16 residues. From germline, CDR1 is LGHNA and CDR2 YNFKEQ. The CDR3 bases that were read are TGCGCCAGCAGCCAGGATTTAGCGGGAGCTTACAATGAG. Translation gives CASSQDLAGAYNE. The full CDR3 protein reads CASSQDLAGAYNEQFF.

This clone appeared many times. The CDR3 end lies 3 residues beyond the end of the read and is filled in from the germline J gene. The rearrangement uses TRBV30 and TRBJ2-1; TRBD2 aligns across 7 bases. The CDR3 covers 14 residues. Germline CDR1 and CDR2: GTSNPN and SVGIG (reference sequence). Trimming removed 5 bases from V and 4 bases from J; junction bases left unmatched: 8. The CDR3: CAWCPASGYNEQFF. CDR3 bases read: TGTGCCTGGTGCCCGGCTAGCGGTTACAATGAG.

This clone occurred many times. The read finishes 3 residues shy of the CDR3 end, and the germline J gene is used to complete it. The chain links TRBV3-1 (or the pseudogene TRBV3-2) to TRBJ2-5; weak D call: TRBD1 (6 bases). This CDR3 has 15 residues. V was pared by 4 bases and J by 7 bases, with 19 bases between. Germline CDR1 LGHDT, CDR2 YNNKEL (reference sequence). Here the CDR3 reads CASSLSFAGDVTQYF. The sequenced part of the CDR3 DNA is TGTGCCAGCAGCCTATCATTTGCAGGGGATGTGACC.

This clone was seen repeatedly, ten times or more. Coverage ceases 3 residues before the CDR3 finishes, and the germline J gene fills in the end. V usage is TRBV28 and J usage is TRBJ2-7; 9 nucleotides match TRBD1. The germline V gene has CDR1 MDHEN and CDR2 SYDVKM. The length of the CDR3 is 14 residues. V shed 7 bases and J 5 bases; nucleotides not matched to a gene: 9. The CDR3: CASTFSDRGNEQYF. The DNA read from the CDR3 is TGTGCCAGCACCTTTTCGGACAGGGGTAACGAG.

This clone was seen many times. From the germline J gene comes the end of the CDR3, since the read stops 3 residues before it. V gene TRBV29-1 combines with J gene TRBJ2-7, with TRBD1 as a possible D gene (6 bases). This CDR3 is built from 15 residues. Germline CDR1 is SQVTM and CDR2 is ANQGSEA. Trimming removed 5 bases from V and 3 bases from J, with 20 bases in between. The covered CDR3 bases are TGCAGCGTTCTGGGACATCCCGCCGCTATCTACGAG. It translates to CSVLGHPAAIYE. The whole CDR3 is CSVLGHPAAIYEQYF.

This clone appeared many times. The sequenced part of the CDR3 DNA is TGTGCCAGCAGCTGGGGGCCGTCCTCTGGAAACACC. It is translated as CASSWGPSSGNT. The whole CDR3 is CASSWGPSSGNTIYF. The genes are TRBV5-6 and TRBJ1-3; D perhaps matches TRBD1 (6 bases). The read ends 3 residues shy of where the CDR3 ends; the end is completed using the germline J gene. The V end was cut by 3 bases, the J end by 0 bases, with 10 bases between. This CDR3 has 15 residues. CDR1 is SGHDT, CDR2 YYEEEE, per germline.

This clone has at least ten counts. The DNA ends 3 residues before the CDR3 does, and the rest of the CDR3 is filled in from the germline J gene. The chain links TRBV5-1 to TRBJ2-3; D possibly corresponds to TRBD1 (6 bases). Germline CDR1 is SGHRS and CDR2 is YFSETQ. The CDR3 loop spans 14 amino acids. Trimming shortened V by 0 bases and J by 2 bases, and 7 bases separated the two germline ends. The CDR3 DNA, read in part, is TGCGCCAGCAGCTTGGACAGGGCCACAGATACG. Translation gives CASSLDRATDT. The full CDR3 protein is CASSLDRATDTQYF.

This clone was counted at least ten times. The observed sequence ends 3 residues before the CDR3 terminus, with the missing tail filled in from the germline J gene. The genes are TRBV7-9 and TRBJ2-2, with D hard to call. CDR1 is SEHNR, CDR2 FQNEAQ, per germline (reference sequence). With 5 bases removed from V and 5 bases from J, the gap between germline ends came to 6 bases. The CDR3 has 12 residues. The CDR3 bases that were read are TGTGCCAGCAGCCTCTTTACCGGGGAG. Translated: CASSLFTGE. From start to end, the CDR3 is CASSLFTGELFF.

This clone was detected ten times or more. The read stops 3 residues short of the end of the CDR3; the missing end is completed from the germline J gene. The V gene is TRBV16, the J gene TRBJ2-5; 7 bases fit TRBD1. The CDR3 length is 13 residues. CDR1 and CDR2 from the germline V gene are KGHSY and FQNENV. After removal of 5 bases from V and 5 bases from J, the junction contained 5 bases not matched to a gene. CDR3 DNA, as far as it was read: TGTGCCAGCAGCTTTTGGGGACAGGAGACC. It encodes CASSFWGQET. Given in full, the CDR3 is CASSFWGQETQYF.

Remarks on this clone: The observed sequence ends 3 residues before the CDR3 terminus, with the missing tail filled in from the germline J gene. The chain combines TRBV13 with TRBJ1-2; 12 nucleotides agree with TRBD1. This CDR3 is built from 19 residues. The germline V gene encodes CDR1 PRHDT and CDR2 FYEKMQ (reference sequence). CDR3 loop: CASSLGARGGTGGKEGYTF. CDR3 DNA, as far as it was read: TGTGCCAGCAGCTTAGGTGCCCGTGGGGGGACAGGGGGCAAAGAGGGC.

This clone was seen ten or more times. The CDR3 extends 3 residues past the end of the read, so its final part is completed from the germline J gene. The genes are TRBV5-1 and TRBJ2-3; D gene ambiguous. Germline V gene data show CDR1 as SGHRS and CDR2 as YFSETQ. Trimming removed 0 bases from V and 0 bases from J, with 8 bases in between. This CDR3 contains 15 residues. The DNA read from the CDR3 is TGCGCCAGCAGCTTGGTGCCGGGTAGCACAGATACG. It translates to CASSLVPGSTDT. The complete CDR3 reads CASSLVPGSTDTQYF.

A word on this clone: Read sequence stops 3 residues before the CDR3 end, and the germline J gene provides the missing end. The J gene is TRBJ1-2, the V gene TRBV13, with 7 bases lining up with TRBD1. Per germline, CDR1 PRHDT and CDR2 FYEKMQ (reference sequence). Losses at the gene ends were 5 bases for V and 4 bases for J; bases not matched to a gene: 10. The CDR3 contains 15 residues. The covered CDR3 bases are TGTGCCAGCAGCCCCGGGGACAGATCCTTCTATGGC. Its translation is CASSPGDRSFYG. The whole CDR3 protein is CASSPGDRSFYGYTF.

As concerns this clone: A read error may explain this, as a much larger clone is one base away. The CDR3 is cut off 3 residues early in the read; its end comes from the germline J gene. The chain employs TRBV19 and TRBJ2-2; TRBD2 is a possible D gene (5 bases). CDR3 length: 13 residues. Per germline, CDR1 LNHDA and CDR2 SQIVND (reference sequence). CDR3 protein: CASHGDRNSPLFF. CDR3 DNA (partial): TGTGCCAGCCACGGGGATCGAAATTCACCG.

This clone occurred many times. The read ends 3 residues before the CDR3 terminus; that terminus is restored from the germline J gene. The V gene is TRBV5-1, the J gene TRBJ2-2; 7 nucleotides agree with TRBD1. CDR3 length: 17 amino acids. Germline-derived CDR1 and CDR2 are SGHRS and YFSETQ. V lost 2 bases, J lost 4 bases, and 11 bases stayed unmatched. The part of the CDR3 DNA that was read is TGCGCCAGCAGCTTCTGGGTTACAGGGGAGAGCACCGGGGAG. Protein product: CASSFWVTGESTGE. The entire CDR3 sequence reads CASSFWVTGESTGELFF. The full variable domain, its missing parts supplied by reference TRBV5-1 and TRBJ2-2, is KAGVTQTPRYLIKTRGQQVTLSCSPISGHRSVSWYQQTPGQGLQFLFEYFSETQRNKGNFPGRFSGRQFSNSRSEMNVSTLELGDSALYLCASSFWVTGESTGELFFGEGSRLTVL.

This clone was counted at least ten times. The read terminates 3 residues ahead of where the CDR3 ends, so the germline J gene completes it. The chain joins TRBV6-1 to TRBJ1-2; no clear D. The CDR3 is made up of 11 amino acids. Germline assignment: CDR1 MNHNS and CDR2 SASEGT. Trimming removed 2 bases from V and 5 bases from J, with 3 bases in between. The CDR3: CASSEQYGYTF. CDR3 DNA, as far as it was read: TGTGCCAGCAGTGAACAGTATGGC.

This clone has a count of ten or more. The read terminates 3 residues ahead of where the CDR3 ends, so the germline J gene completes it. This chain links TRBV14 with TRBJ2-7; TRBD1 might be the D (6 bases). Germline values: CDR1 SGHDN, CDR2 FVKESK. The CDR3 totals 13 residues. V lost 4 bases to trimming and J lost 0 bases, with 7 bases between them. The CDR3 reads CASSPGHSYEQYF. The DNA read from the CDR3 is TGTGCCAGCAGCCCGGGACACTCCTACGAG. Full variable domain (missing parts from reference TRBV14 and TRBJ2-7): EAGVTQFPSHSVIEKGQTVTLRCDPISGHDNLYWYRRVMGKEIKFLLHFVKESKQDESGMPNNRFLAERTGGTYSTLKVQPAELEDSGVYFCASSPGHSYEQYFGPGTRLTVT.

This clone was counted at least ten times. The read ends 3 residues shy of where the CDR3 ends; the end is completed using the germline J gene. The chain combines TRBV19 with TRBJ1-2, with 8 bases that match TRBD1. This CDR3 has 13 amino acids. V was clipped by 5 bases and J by 7 bases; unmatched bases: 6. Germline V gives CDR1 LNHDA, CDR2 SQIVND (reference sequence). CDR3 DNA (partial): TGTGCCAGTAGTGATCAGGGGGCATTTGGC. It translates to CASSDQGAFG. The whole CDR3 protein is CASSDQGAFGYTF.

Ten or more counts support this clone. The covered CDR3 bases are TGTGCCTGGAGTGAATGGGGGGGGACTGAA. It codes for CAWSEWGGTE. From start to end, the CDR3 is CAWSEWGGTEAFF. The V and J genes are TRBV30 and TRBJ1-1; maybe TRBD1 (5 bases). Sequencing ends 3 residues short of the CDR3 end; the germline J gene provides the rest. CDR1 and CDR2 (germline): GTSNPN, SVGIG (reference sequence). V dropped 1 base and J dropped 5 bases, with 11 bases sitting between them. This CDR3 is 13 amino acids long.

This clone occurred a few times. The read comes to an end 3 residues before the CDR3 does, leaving the germline J gene to fill in the end. This sequence joins TRBV2 and TRBJ2-3; 7 bases match TRBD1. After removal of 10 bases from V and 3 bases from J, the junction contained 7 bases not matched to a gene. In germline, CDR1 is SNHLY, CDR2 FYNNEI. The CDR3 runs to 13 residues. The CDR3 region is CATDRAGTDTQYF. CDR3 DNA (partial): TGTGCCACCGACAGGGCCGGGACAGATACG.

Worth noting for this clone: The observed sequence ends 3 residues before the CDR3 terminus, with the missing tail filled in from the germline J gene. The V gene is TRBV7-2, the J gene TRBJ2-7, with TRBD2 matching 7 bases. The V gene's germline CDR1 is SGHTA and CDR2 FQGNSA. The V segment lost 2 bases and the J segment 2 bases; nucleotides outside the gene matches: 0. CDR3 length: 13 amino acids. CDR3 sequence reads: CASSLRGAYEQYF. The DNA read from the CDR3 is TGTGCCAGCAGCTTACGGGGGGCCTACGAG.

In this sample, this clone turned up many times. The read ends 3 residues before the CDR3 terminus; that terminus is restored from the germline J gene. The gene calls are TRBV5-1 and TRBJ1-4, with D hard to call. The CDR3 totals 14 residues. Germline CDR1 reads SGHRS; CDR2 reads YFSETQ. V was trimmed by 4 bases and J by 8 bases, leaving 15 bases between them. The CDR3 DNA, read in part, is TGCGCCAGCAGCGTGGCCCCCCCGGTGGAAAAA. Translated: CASSVAPPVEK. The full CDR3 is CASSVAPPVEKLFF.

This clone was found many times. The read stops 3 residues short of the end of the CDR3; the missing end is completed from the germline J gene. This chain links TRBV6-2 or TRBV6-3 with TRBJ2-3; D is perhaps TRBD1 (6 bases). Germline V gene lookup returns CDR1 MNHEY and CDR2 SVGEGT. The CDR3 runs to 17 residues. The sequenced part of the CDR3 DNA is TGTGCCAGTATTACAGGGACCCCAAACTATAGCAATCAGCCG. It translates to CASITGTPNYSNQP. In full, the CDR3 is CASITGTPNYSNQPQYF.

Ten or more counts support this clone. The CDR3 end lies 3 residues beyond the end of the read and is filled in from the germline J gene. J is TRBJ2-5 and V is TRBV10-2, with 7 bases fitting TRBD2. Germline CDR1 is WSHSY and CDR2 is SAAADI. CDR3 length: 15 residues. J was trimmed by 1 base and V by 4 bases; bases with no gene match: 6. Here the CDR3 reads CASSAGLVFQETQYF. CDR3 DNA (partial): TGCGCCAGCAGTGCCGGACTAGTCTTCCAAGAGACC.

This clone occurred many times. The read terminates 3 residues ahead of where the CDR3 ends, so the germline J gene completes it. The chain couples TRBV9 to TRBJ1-2; the D is unclear. The CDR3 sequence is 13 residues long. Looked up from germline, CDR1 is SGDLS and CDR2 is YYNGEE. Trimming cost V 3 bases and J 4 bases, with 10 bases left between them. The CDR3 reads CASSALEGYGYTF. CDR3 bases read: TGTGCCAGCAGCGCGTTAGAGGGCTATGGC.

This clone was recorded at least ten times. The CDR3 end is not reached by the read, which stops 3 residues before it; the germline J gene fills it in. The chain carries TRBV20-1 and TRBJ1-1; D gene unclear. The CDR3 extends over 11 amino acids. In germline, CDR1 is DFQATT, CDR2 SNEGSKA (reference sequence). V was cut by 5 bases and J by 1 base, with 5 bases left in between. The CDR3: CSAYRNTEAFF. The sequenced part of the CDR3 DNA is TGCAGTGCTTACAGGAACACTGAA.

This clone has at least ten counts. The read ends 3 residues shy of where the CDR3 ends; the end is completed using the germline J gene. The chain has TRBV6-2 or TRBV6-3 and TRBJ2-7; TRBD1 is a possible D gene (5 bases). Germline CDR1 and CDR2: MNHEY and SVGEGT. The CDR3 sequence is 13 residues long. V shed 10 bases and J shed 2 bases, with 15 bases lying between them. The CDR3 spells CATKGVPTYEQYF. Incomplete CDR3 DNA: TGTGCCACCAAAGGGGTCCCCACCTACGAG.